These 9 T cell receptor beta chains originate from one sample sequenced in a study of T cell responses to AZD1222 COVID-19 vaccine. Using immunoSEQ multiplex PCR, the repertoire was profiled, and TCRdb retains in-frame clones only, with some absent. Of 160,000 or so clones in the sample, about 89% were seen once. The material sequenced was peripheral blood, taken 28 days after the second AZD1222 dose. Receptor source: an adult who received the AZD1222 COVID-19 vaccine.

This chain joins TRBV2 and TRBJ2-4; possibly TRBD1 for D (6 bases). This CDR3 is 13 amino acids long. CDR1 and CDR2 from the germline V gene are SNHLY and FYNNEI. V lost 4 bases to trimming and J lost 7 bases, with 11 bases between them. The CDR3 nucleotides are TGTGCCAGCAGTGCAGGGGCTTCGAACATTCAGTACTTC. It translates to CASSAGASNIQYF.

The chain has TRBV4-1 and TRBJ1-6; TRBD1 aligns across 12 bases. CDR3 length equals 18 residues. The germline V gene encodes CDR1 MGHRA and CDR2 YSYEKL. Trimming cost V 1 base and J 8 bases; bases outside gene matches: 9. As DNA, the CDR3 is TGCGCCAGCAGCCAAGTTCTTAAGGGACAGGGGGCATATTCACCCCTCCACTTT. This sequence encodes CASSQVLKGQGAYSPLHF.

The chain has TRBV28 and TRBJ1-2; no definite D call. Germline V lookup: CDR1 MDHEN, CDR2 SYDVKM. This CDR3 is built from 13 residues. V gave up 6 bases and J gave up 7 bases, with 15 bases separating them. This CDR3 is CASSLGSSGGYTF. The CDR3, as DNA: TGTGCCAGCAGCTTGGGATCCTCGGGTGGCTACACCTTC.

The V gene is TRBV6-5, the J gene TRBJ1-6; tentative D call: TRBD1 (5 bases). The CDR3 extends over 14 amino acids. In germline, CDR1 is MNHEY, CDR2 SVGAGI. The V gene lost 6 bases and the J gene lost 9 bases, with 15 bases spanning the gap. CDR3 region: CASRLRVTGSPLHF. CDR3 bases: TGTGCCAGCAGGCTCAGGGTTACAGGTTCACCCCTCCACTTT.

This clone has just a few counts. The same CDR3 arises from other DNA sequences in this sample as well. The J gene is TRBJ2-1, the V gene TRBV28; TRBD2 agrees at 7 bases. Germline V gene data show CDR1 as MDHEN and CDR2 as SYDVKM. Losses at the gene ends were 10 bases for V and 2 bases for J; bases not matched to a gene: 5. The CDR3 covers 13 residues. The CDR3 coding sequence is TGTGCCACCTGGGGGGGTCCCTACAATGAGCAGTTCTTC. Protein: CATWGGPYNEQFF.

The V and J genes are TRBV9 and TRBJ2-7; D possibly uses TRBD1 or TRBD2 (6 bases each). V gave up 4 bases and J gave up 4 bases, with 15 bases separating them. The CDR3 runs to 14 residues. CDR1 and CDR2 from the germline V gene are SGDLS and YYNGEE. The CDR3 nucleotides read TGTGCCAGCAGCCGACAGGAGGGATCGTACGAGCAGTACTTC. Translating gives CASSRQEGSYEQYF.

The chain joins TRBV6-5 to TRBJ2-7; D may be TRBD2 (5 bases). CDR1 and CDR2 from the germline V gene are MNHEY and SVGAGI. The CDR3 has 14 residues. Trimming removed 0 bases from V and 0 bases from J, with 6 bases in between. This CDR3 is CASSYSGSSYEQYF. CDR3 nucleotide sequence: TGTGCCAGCAGTTACTCAGGGAGCTCCTACGAGCAGTACTTC.

The genes are TRBV21-1 and TRBJ2-1; TRBD2 is the table's D call, not checked against the DNA. TRBV21-1 counts as a pseudogene. This CDR3 is 17 amino acids long. DNA for the CDR3: TGTGCCAGCAGCAAAAGCGGGGGACGCGAGTCCTACAATGAGCAGTTCTTC. Amino acid sequence: CASSKSGGRESYNEQFF.

The J gene is TRBJ2-2, the V gene TRBV19; tentative D call: TRBD2 (5 bases). The CDR3 is made up of 16 amino acids. V lost 6 bases, J lost 2 bases, and 16 bases lay in between. Germline loops: CDR1 LNHDA, CDR2 SQIVND (reference sequence). The CDR3 loop reads CASRKLGARNTGELFF. Here the CDR3 DNA reads TGTGCCAGTAGGAAACTAGGCGCAAGAAACACCGGGGAGCTGTTTTTT.